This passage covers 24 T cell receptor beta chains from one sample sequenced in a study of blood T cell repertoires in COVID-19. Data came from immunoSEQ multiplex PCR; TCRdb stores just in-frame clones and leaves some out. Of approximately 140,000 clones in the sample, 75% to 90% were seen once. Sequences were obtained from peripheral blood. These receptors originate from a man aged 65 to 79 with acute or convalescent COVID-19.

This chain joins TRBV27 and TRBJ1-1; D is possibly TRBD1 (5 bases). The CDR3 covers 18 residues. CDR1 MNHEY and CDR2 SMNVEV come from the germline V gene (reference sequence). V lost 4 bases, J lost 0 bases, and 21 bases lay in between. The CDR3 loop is CASSSLGILGALNTEAFF. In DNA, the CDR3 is TGTGCCAGCAGTTCCCTTGGAATATTAGGGGCCCTGAACACTGAAGCTTTCTTT.

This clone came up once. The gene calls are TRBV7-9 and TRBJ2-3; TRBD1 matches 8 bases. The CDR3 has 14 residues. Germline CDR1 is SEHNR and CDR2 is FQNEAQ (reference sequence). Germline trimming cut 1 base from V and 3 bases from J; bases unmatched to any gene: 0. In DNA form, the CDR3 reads TGTGCCAGCAGCTTAGGACAGGGGACAGATACGCAGTATTTT. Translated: CASSLGQGTDTQYF.

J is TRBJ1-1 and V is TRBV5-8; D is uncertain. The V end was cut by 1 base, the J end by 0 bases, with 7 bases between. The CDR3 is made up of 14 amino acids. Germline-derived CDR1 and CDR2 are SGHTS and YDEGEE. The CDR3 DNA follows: TGTGCCAGCAGCTTGATCTTAATGAACACTGAAGCTTTCTTT. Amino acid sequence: CASSLILMNTEAFF.

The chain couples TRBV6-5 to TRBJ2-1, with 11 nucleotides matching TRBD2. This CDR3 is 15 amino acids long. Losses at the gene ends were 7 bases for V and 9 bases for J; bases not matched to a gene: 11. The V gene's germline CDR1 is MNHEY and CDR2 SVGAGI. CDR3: CASTPIPLAGGEQFF. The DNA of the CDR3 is TGTGCCAGCACTCCAATCCCGCTAGCGGGAGGTGAGCAGTTCTTC.

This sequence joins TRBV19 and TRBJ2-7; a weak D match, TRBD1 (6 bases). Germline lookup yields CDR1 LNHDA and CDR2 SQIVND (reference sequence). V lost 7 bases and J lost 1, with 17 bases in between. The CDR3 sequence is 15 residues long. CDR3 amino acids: CASTEATGSSYEQYF. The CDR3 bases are TGTGCCAGTACAGAGGCCACAGGGTCGTCCTACGAGCAGTACTTC.

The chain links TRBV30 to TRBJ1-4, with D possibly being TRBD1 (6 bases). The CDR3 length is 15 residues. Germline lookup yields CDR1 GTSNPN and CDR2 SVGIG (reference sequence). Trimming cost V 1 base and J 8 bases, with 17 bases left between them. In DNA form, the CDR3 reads TGTGCCTGGAGTGGACAGGACCTAGGGTGGGAAAAACTGTTTTTT. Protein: CAWSGQDLGWEKLFF.

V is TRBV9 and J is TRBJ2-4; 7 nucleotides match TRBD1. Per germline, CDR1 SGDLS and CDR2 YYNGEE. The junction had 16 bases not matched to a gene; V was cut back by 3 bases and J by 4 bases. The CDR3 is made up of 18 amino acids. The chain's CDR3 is CASSAPRDRPNGKNIQYF. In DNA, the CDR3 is TGTGCCAGCAGCGCACCCCGGGACAGACCCAATGGGAAAAACATTCAGTACTTC. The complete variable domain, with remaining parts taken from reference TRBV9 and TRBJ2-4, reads DSGVTQTPKHLITATGQRVTLRCSPRSGDLSVYWYQQSLDQGLQFLIQYYNGEERAKGNILERFSAQQFPDLHSELNLSSLELGDSALYFCASSAPRDRPNGKNIQYFGAGTRLSVL.

CDR3 amino acids: CASSSVVDTQYF. CDR3 bases: TGTGCCAGCAGTTCGGTTGTAGATACGCAGTATTTT. The chain combines TRBV28 with TRBJ2-3; D is uncertain. CDR3 length: 12 amino acids. CDR1 is MDHEN, CDR2 SYDVKM, per germline. V was pared by 4 bases and J by 5 bases, with 7 bases between.

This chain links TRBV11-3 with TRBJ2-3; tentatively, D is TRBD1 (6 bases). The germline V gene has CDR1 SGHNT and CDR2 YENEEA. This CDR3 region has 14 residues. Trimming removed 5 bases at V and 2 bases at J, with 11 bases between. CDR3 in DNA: TGTGCCAGCAGCCATACAGGGTCCACAGATACGCAGTATTTT. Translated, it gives CASSHTGSTDTQYF.

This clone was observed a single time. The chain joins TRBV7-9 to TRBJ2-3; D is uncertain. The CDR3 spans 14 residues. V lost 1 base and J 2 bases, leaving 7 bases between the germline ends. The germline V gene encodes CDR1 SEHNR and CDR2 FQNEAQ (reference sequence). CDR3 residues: CASSLGRATDTQYF. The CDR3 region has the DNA TGTGCCAGCAGCTTAGGCCGAGCCACAGATACGCAGTATTTT.

For the CDR3, the DNA is TGTGCCTGGAGTCAAGGCGCGGGGGAGCAGCCCCAGCATTTT. Translating it yields CAWSQGAGEQPQHF. The chain has TRBV30 and TRBJ1-5, with a tentative D call TRBD1 (5 bases). The germline gives CDR1 GTSNPN, CDR2 SVGIG (reference sequence). The CDR3 runs to 14 residues. The V end was cut by 2 bases, the J end by 7 bases, with 15 bases between.

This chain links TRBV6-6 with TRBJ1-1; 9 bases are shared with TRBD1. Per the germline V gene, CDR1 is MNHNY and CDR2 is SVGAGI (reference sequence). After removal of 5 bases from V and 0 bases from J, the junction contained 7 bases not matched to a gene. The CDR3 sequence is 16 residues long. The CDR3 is CASSPRGQGMNTEAFF. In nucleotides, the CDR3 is TGTGCCAGCAGTCCACGGGGACAGGGCATGAACACTGAAGCTTTCTTT.

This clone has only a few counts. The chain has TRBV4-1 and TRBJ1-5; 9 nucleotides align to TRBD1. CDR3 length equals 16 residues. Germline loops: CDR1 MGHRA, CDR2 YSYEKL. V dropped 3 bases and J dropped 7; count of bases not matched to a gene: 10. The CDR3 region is CASSQNLGQGGQPQHF. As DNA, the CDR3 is TGCGCCAGCAGCCAGAACCTGGGACAGGGCGGCCAGCCCCAGCATTTT.

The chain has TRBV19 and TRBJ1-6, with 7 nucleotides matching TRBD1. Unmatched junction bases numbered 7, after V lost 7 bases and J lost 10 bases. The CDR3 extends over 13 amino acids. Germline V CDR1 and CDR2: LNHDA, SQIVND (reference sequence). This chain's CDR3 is CASTKKGGSPLHF. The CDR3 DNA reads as TGTGCCAGTACCAAAAAAGGGGGCTCACCCCTCCACTTT.

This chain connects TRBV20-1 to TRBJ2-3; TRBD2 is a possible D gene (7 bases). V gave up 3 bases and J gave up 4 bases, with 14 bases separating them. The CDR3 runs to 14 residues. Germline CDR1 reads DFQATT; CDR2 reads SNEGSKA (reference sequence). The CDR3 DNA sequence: TGCAGTGCTAGTACGGGGGGCGGGGCAGATACGCAGTATTTT. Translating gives CSASTGGGADTQYF.

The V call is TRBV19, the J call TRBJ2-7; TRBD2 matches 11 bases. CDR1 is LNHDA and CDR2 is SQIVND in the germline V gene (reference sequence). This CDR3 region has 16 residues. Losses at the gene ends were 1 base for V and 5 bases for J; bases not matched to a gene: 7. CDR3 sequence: CASSIVPGLAVNEQYF. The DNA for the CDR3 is TGTGCCAGTAGTATAGTCCCGGGACTAGCGGTTAACGAGCAGTACTTC.

CDR3 coding DNA: TGTGCCAGCAGTGAATTGGGGGGTAAAGCCAAAAACATTCAGTACTTC. This sequence encodes CASSELGGKAKNIQYF. This rearrangement joins TRBV2 to TRBJ2-4; TRBD2 might be the D (6 bases). CDR3 size: 16 residues. Germline lookup yields CDR1 SNHLY and CDR2 FYNNEI. With 2 bases removed from V and 0 bases from J, the gap between germline ends came to 11 bases. The whole variable domain, remainder taken from reference TRBV2 and TRBJ2-4, is EPEVTQTPSHQVTQMGQEVILRCVPISNHLYFYWYRQILGQKVEFLVSFYNNEISEKSEIFDDQFSVERPDGSNFTLKIRSTKLEDSAMYFCASSELGGKAKNIQYFGAGTRLSVL.

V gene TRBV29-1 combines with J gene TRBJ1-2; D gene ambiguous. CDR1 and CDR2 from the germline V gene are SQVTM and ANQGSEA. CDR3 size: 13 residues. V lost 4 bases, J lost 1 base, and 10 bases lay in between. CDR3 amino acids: CSVGRGSNYGYTF. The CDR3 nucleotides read TGCAGCGTTGGCCGGGGTAGTAACTATGGCTACACCTTC.

CDR3 DNA sequence: TGTGCCAGCAGACCAACGGGACAGGGAGCTTTCTTT. Translation gives CASRPTGQGAFF. The rearrangement joins TRBV12-3 or TRBV12-4 to TRBJ1-1, with 9 bases aligning to TRBD1. The CDR3 has 12 residues. Germline trimming cut 6 bases from V and 10 bases from J; bases unmatched to any gene: 6.

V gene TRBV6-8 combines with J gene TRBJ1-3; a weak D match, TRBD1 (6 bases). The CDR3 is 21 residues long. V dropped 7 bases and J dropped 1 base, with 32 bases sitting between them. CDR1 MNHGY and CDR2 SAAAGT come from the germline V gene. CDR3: CASTNEPQGIKGHPSGNTIYF. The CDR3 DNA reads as TGTGCCAGCACGAACGAACCCCAGGGGATAAAGGGACATCCGTCTGGAAACACCATATATTTT.

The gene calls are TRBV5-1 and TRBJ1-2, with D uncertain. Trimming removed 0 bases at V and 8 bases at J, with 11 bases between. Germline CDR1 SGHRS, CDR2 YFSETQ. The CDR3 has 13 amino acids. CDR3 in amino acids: CASSLGPSGGYTF. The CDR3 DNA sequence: TGCGCCAGCAGCTTGGGACCTTCGGGGGGCTACACCTTC. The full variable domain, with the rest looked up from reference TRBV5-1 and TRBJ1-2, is KAGVTQTPRYLIKTRGQQVTLSCSPISGHRSVSWYQQTPGQGLQFLFEYFSETQRNKGNFPGRFSGRQFSNSRSEMNVSTLELGDSALYLCASSLGPSGGYTFGSGTRLTVV.

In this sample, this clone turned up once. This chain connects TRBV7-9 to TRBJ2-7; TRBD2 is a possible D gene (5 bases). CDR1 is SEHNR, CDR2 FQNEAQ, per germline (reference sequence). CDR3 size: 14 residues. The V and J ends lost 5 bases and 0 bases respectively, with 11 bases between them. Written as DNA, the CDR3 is TGTGCCAGCAGCCCCAGAGGAGGCTCCTACGAGCAGTACTTC. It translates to CASSPRGGSYEQYF.

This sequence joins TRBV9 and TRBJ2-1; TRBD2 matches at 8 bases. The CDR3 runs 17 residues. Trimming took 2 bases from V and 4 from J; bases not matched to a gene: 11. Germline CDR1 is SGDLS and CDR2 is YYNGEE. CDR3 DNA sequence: TGTGCCAGCAGCGTTACCCAACGGGGGGGCTCGTACAATGAGCAGTTCTTC. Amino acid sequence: CASSVTQRGGSYNEQFF.

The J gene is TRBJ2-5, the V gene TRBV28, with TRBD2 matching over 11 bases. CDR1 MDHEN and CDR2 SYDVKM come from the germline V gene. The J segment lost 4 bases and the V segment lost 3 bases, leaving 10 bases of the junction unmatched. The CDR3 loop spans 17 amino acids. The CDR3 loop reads CASSFVSGRAVGETQYF. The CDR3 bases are TGTGCCAGCAGTTTTGTTAGCGGGAGGGCCGTGGGAGAGACCCAGTACTTC.